Described below is a single TCR beta chain sequence and its context. This clone appeared a few times. Its antigen is unknown. No base-level quality is on record; no much larger clone is a single base apart. In the same sample, other DNA sequences code for this CDR3. The sample originates from a study of cytomegalovirus exposure and HLA in healthy donors (TCRdb year 2017). About the investigation overall: An earlier analysis of approximately 640 of the donors reported approximately 290 Gb of sequence data and some 120 million unique TCR beta sequences from roughly 180 million T cells. An early release covering just under 650 HLA-typed donors comprised approximately 290 gigabases of sequencing data and around 85 million unique TCR sequences. Among the 398 genotyped donors, roughly 80% belonged to the genetic ancestry cluster associated with self-reported Caucasian donors. The study aimed to test whether cataloging public T cell receptors could reveal signatures of past pathogen exposure. Using immunosequencing, the study profiled T cell repertoires from approximately 700 subjects and related those repertoires to cytomegalovirus serostatus. In addition to the first cohort of 650 to 750 subjects, a separate validation cohort of 120 different subjects was used. To predict cytomegalovirus infection status, the study brought together high-throughput TCR immunosequencing, statistical association of individual TCRs with disease status, and machine learning. To study patterns of TCR occurrence, a later analysis re-analyzed previously published TCR beta repertoires from 650 to 750 donors and added high-resolution HLA genotyping. The later analysis used no new phenotypic data to find candidate immune exposures, relying instead on TCR beta sequences and their occurrence across donors. An earlier analysis of more than 450 of the donors used high-throughput TCR beta sequencing to judge whether each TCR beta V gene segment behaved as functional or pseudogenic. Alongside the repertoire data, information on donor age, sex, ethnicity and CMV serostatus was compiled. In a later genetic analysis, genome-wide SNP genotypes for about 65% of the roughly 670 donors were used, and that subset was treated as a discovery cohort. Every repertoire in the discovery cohort had been generated on one and the same sequencing platform. Both class I and class II loci were covered by HLA typing, at four-digit resolution. The number of donors typed differed by locus, with 629-630 for A, B, C, DRB1 and DQB1, roughly 520 for DQA1, approximately 580 for DPA1, and 400 to 490 for DPB1. A few DR-DQ haplotypes were handled as single units for association and clustering because linkage in the cohort was strong. Among almost 400 genotyped donors of the cohort, an average of about 240,000 unique TCR beta nucleotide sequences were sequenced per donor, roughly 20% of them non-productive.

The cohort comprised 670 or so healthy bone marrow donors. All cohort members were sampled while nominally healthy, although unrecorded immune exposures were likely present. The donor was CMV seronegative and belonged to the group of under 400 seronegative cohort members. A peripheral blood sample was collected from each donor, and TCR beta sequencing was performed on peripheral blood mononuclear cells. The Qiagen DNeasy Blood Extraction Kit was used to extract genomic DNA from the blood cell samples. Receptor libraries were prepared by the immunoSEQ multiplex PCR assay. For the multiplex PCR, a mixture combining 60 forward primers for TCR Vbeta segments and 13 reverse primers for TCR Jbeta segments was used. A multiplex PCR assay on genomic DNA amplified the CDR3 region of rearranged TCR beta genes. Amplified TCR beta libraries were sequenced as 87-base-pair reads on the Illumina HiSeq System. The paper's processing steps were these. Across the 700 or so repertoires, a later analysis counted some 81 million unique TCR beta chains, around 10 million of which were shared by at least two donors. To remove PCR and sequencing errors, raw reads were error-corrected and collapsed into unique sequences using a nearest-neighbor algorithm that merged closely related sequences. Alignment of CDR3 sequences to IMGT reference sequences was used to assign V, D and J gene segments. For a sequence to be retained, a match of at least six nucleotides to both a V gene segment and a J gene segment was required. Rearrangements were called productive when the CDR3 lacked stop codons and stayed in frame with V and J; all others were non-productive. Following IMGT convention, CDR3 was defined as the stretch from the second conserved V-encoded cysteine to the conserved J-encoded phenylalanine. Sequences without an unambiguous match to a single V gene segment were excluded from the earlier analysis of over 500 of the donors. In an earlier analysis of roughly 600 of the donors, a V segment was called functional when productive rearrangements were above 56.7%, and segregating when the standard deviation between donors exceeded 5%. A statistical classification framework was developed to diagnose cytomegalovirus status using the catalog of TCR beta chain sequences. In a later analysis, V and J genes were assigned by comparing TCR nucleotide sequences against IMGT/GENE-DB human TR gene sequences. A later analysis assigned CDR3 sequences and most-parsimonious VDJ recombination scenarios with the TCRdist pipeline. In a later analysis, each TCR beta chain was defined by its CDR3 amino acid sequence together with its V-gene family, and reads without a unique V-gene family were excluded. A later analysis removed 592 highly shared, low-generation-probability nucleotide sequences to deal with suspected cross-contamination and a sequencing artifact. In a later analysis, a clonal expansion index was calculated for each public chain from normalized within-repertoire ranks of inferred template counts. In a later analysis, generation probabilities were computed with a VDJ recombination model fitted to out-of-frame rearrangements, and the resulting probabilities were checked against IGoR. A later analysis scored TCR-TCR, TCR-HLA and TCR-CMV co-occurrence with hypergeometric tests, applying a repertoire-size bias correction to TCR pairs. To estimate false discovery rates, a later analysis permuted the HLA or CMV assignments 20 times. In a later analysis, co-occurring TCRs were grouped with DBSCAN, and TCRdist sequence similarity was added when clustering was performed within HLA-allele-positive subsets. Repertoires with fewer than 30,000 or more than 120,000 public chains were left out of co-occurrence clustering, as were about 5 repertoires with anomalous nucleotide sharing. As stored in TCRdb, this immuneACCESS dataset retains in-frame rearrangements with V and J assigned. A fraction of the clones does not appear; measured against another copy, unresolved V genes explain less than half of the discrepancy, and the remainder lacks a known reason. V and J calls and clone size are copied from that table; D and trimming were computed from the DNA. In this sample the table shows over 90,000 clones, 70% to 75% of which occur a single time. The ten largest clones represent roughly 3.5% of the sample.

Including cysteine and phenylalanine, the CDR3 has 13 amino acids. Solely the CDR3 DNA is kept, with 39 bases framed from the first base. Trimming costs V 4 bases and J 1 base, and their ends lie 7 bases apart. The germline V gene provides CDR1 MGHRA and CDR2 YSYEKL. The paper's findings and limits, for the study overall: In an earlier analysis of about 550 of the donors, most TCR beta V segments were observed in productive rearrangements about 87% or about 30% of the time, broadly matching IMGT annotations. The study listed approximately 160 TCR beta chains as associated with cytomegalovirus. Strong co-occurrence of HLA alleles, especially DR and DQ, made assigning TCR associations to individual alleles difficult. A later analysis found that most CMV-associated TCR beta chains appeared HLA-restricted, with HLA associations seemingly driven largely by CMV exposure. A cluster of highly shared sequence variants was judged likely to represent a technical artifact of the sequencing pipeline. The only immune exposure information available for the cohort was CMV serostatus. The classifier was reported to diagnose cytomegalovirus status with high specificity and sensitivity in both the original cohort and the validation cohort. In a later genetic analysis, a missense DCLRE1C variant was associated with V-gene and J-gene trimming of TCR beta chains, and the association was replicated in an independent cohort. Because counts were too low, about 15 rarely observed V segments, including chromosome 9 orphons, were left out of the earlier analysis of some 640 of the donors. HLA typing was unavailable for some donors at each locus, so association tests used only the typed subset. A few of the identified cytomegalovirus-associated TCR beta chains were confirmed in vitro to be specific for cytomegalovirus antigens. In a later analysis, the rate of TCR association differed among HLA loci, with DRB1 alleles having the most associated TCRs and HLA-C alleles having the fewest. Presence/absence analyses assumed roughly uniform sequencing depth across donors, an assumption that may not hold. This cohort had only TCR beta chains sequenced, and the lack of alpha or paired-chain data limited which features could be detected. According to a later genetic analysis, donors in an Asian-associated ancestry cluster had fewer N-insertions in productive TCRs than the roughly 700-donor mean. Correlated functional status among segregating V segments might reflect linkage disequilibrium, but an unknown experimental factor could not be ruled out. While some public TCRs were present in many individuals, most TCR sequences turned up only very rarely across donors. Because the 87-base-pair reads could not distinguish some IMGT-functional V segments, including TRBV6-2 and TRBV6-3, those segments were excluded. A further reported finding was that TCR beta sequences accurately predicted the HLA-A and HLA-B alleles for most subjects in the first cohort. A later analysis found that HLA-associated TCR beta chains were more clonally expanded and had lower generation probabilities than equally common non-associated chains. The authors suggested that the approach could potentially be extended to other disease states and immunological phenotypes. According to a later analysis, parvovirus B19, influenza, CMV and Epstein-Barr virus appeared linked to several top co-occurrence clusters. In a later analysis, 15,000 to 20,000 TCR beta sequences were associated with specific HLA alleles at a false discovery rate of 0.05.

The specimen sequenced was PBMCs. The sequence is built from TRBV4-1 and TRBJ1-1; TRBD1 is a weak D gene call, 5 bases matching. The sequence came from a man aged 40-49 years in good health and CMV-seronegative. The sequence in DNA is TGCGCCAGCAGCCTCCAGGGGAACACTGAAGCTTTCTTT. Protein translation: CASSLQGNTEAFF.